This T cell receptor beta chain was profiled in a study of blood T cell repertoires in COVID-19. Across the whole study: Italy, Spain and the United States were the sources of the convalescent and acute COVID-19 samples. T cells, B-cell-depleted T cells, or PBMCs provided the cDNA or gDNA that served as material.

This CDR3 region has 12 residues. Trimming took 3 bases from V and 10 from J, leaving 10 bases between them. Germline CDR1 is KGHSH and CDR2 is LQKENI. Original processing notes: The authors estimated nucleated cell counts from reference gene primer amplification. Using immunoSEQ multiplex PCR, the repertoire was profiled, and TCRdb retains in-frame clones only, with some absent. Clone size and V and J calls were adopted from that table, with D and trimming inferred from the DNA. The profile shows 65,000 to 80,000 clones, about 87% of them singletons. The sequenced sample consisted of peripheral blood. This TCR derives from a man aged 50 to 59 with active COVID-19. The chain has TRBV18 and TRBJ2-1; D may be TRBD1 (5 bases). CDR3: CASSPGAIEQFF. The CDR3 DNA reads TGTGCCAGCTCACCTGGGGCGATCGAGCAGTTCTTC.